This TCR beta chain was found in a study of shared clonotypes between healthy human individuals. As for the study in general: The study used three CD4 naive, three CD4 memory, two CD8 naive and one CD8 memory plate per donor.

Only in-frame clones appear in the TCRdb table, and some are missing; sequencing was by immunoSEQ multiplex PCR. In the table there are about 1.5 million clones, about 98% of which are singletons. Concerning this clone: Its matching antigen is unknown.

Study outcomes and limitations: Tissue TCR repertoires likely differ from these blood-only repertoires.

From CD4+ cells came CD45RA+ naive and CD45RA-negative memory subsets. The germline V gene encodes CDR1 SQVTM and CDR2 ANQGSEA. V was trimmed by 4 bases and J by 6 bases, leaving 12 bases between them. This CDR3 is built from 12 residues. The sample was naive CD4+ T cells sorted from blood. Described subset: CD45RA+ positively selected. The clonotype was recovered from a man in his thirties or forties in good health. This chain uses TRBV29-1 with TRBJ1-1, with D perhaps matching TRBD1 (5 bases). The CDR3 DNA reads as TGCAGCGTTGTTCTGGGGCGATCTGAAGCTTTCTTT. Translation: CSVVLGRSEAFF.